This T cell receptor (beta chain) appears in the sequencing data of a study of metastatic and nonmetastatic thyroid tumors. The V end lost 0 bases, the J end lost 5 bases, and 14 bases lay between the germline ends. The CDR3 extends over 15 amino acids. The germline gives CDR1 SGHRS, CDR2 YFSETQ. Patients had received no treatment of any kind before thyroid surgery. Using MiXCR, TCRdb re-called clones from the PCR reads. The sample holds 15,000 to 20,000 clones, 30% to 40% seen once. The specimen sequenced was tumor tissue. The origin of this receptor is a female donor with papillary thyroid cancer or a benign thyroid nodule (not recorded which). Some clones in this sample may be carry-over from other donors' samples. The chain has TRBV5-1 and TRBJ1-2; D is undetermined. CDR3: CASSLDRWAPYGYTF. The CDR3 coding sequence is TGCGCCAGCAGCTTGGACCGTTGGGCGCCTTATGGCTACACCTTC.